This T cell receptor (beta chain) was observed in a study of blood T cell repertoires in COVID-19. Method: immunoSEQ multiplex PCR; TCRdb's copy keeps in-frame clones and lacks some. The sample holds roughly 230,000 clones, 85% seen once. Germline-derived CDR1 and CDR2 are SNHLY and FYNNEI. The CDR3 is 15 amino acids. After removal of 6 bases from V and 2 bases from J, the junction contained 5 bases not matched to a gene. This rearrangement joins TRBV2 to TRBJ2-3, with TRBD2 matching 10 bases. Sequenced input: peripheral blood. The sequence derives from a woman aged 55 to 70 with active or convalescent COVID-19. CDR3 bases: TGTGCCAGCAGGGAACTAGCGGGGTACACAGATACGCAGTATTTT. It specifies CASRELAGYTDTQYF.